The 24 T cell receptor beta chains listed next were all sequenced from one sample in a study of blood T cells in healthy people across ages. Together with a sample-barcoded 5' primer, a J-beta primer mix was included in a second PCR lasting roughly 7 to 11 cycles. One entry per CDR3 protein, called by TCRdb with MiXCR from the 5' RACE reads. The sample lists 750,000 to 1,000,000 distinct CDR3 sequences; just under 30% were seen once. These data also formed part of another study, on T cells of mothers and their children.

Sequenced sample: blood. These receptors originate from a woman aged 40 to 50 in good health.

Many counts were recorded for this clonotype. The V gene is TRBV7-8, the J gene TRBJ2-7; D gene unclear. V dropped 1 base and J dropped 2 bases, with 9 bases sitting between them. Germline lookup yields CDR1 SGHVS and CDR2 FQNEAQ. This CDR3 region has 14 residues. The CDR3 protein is CASSLEPGPYEQYF. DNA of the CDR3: TGTGCCAGCAGCTTAGAACCGGGCCCCTACGAGCAGTACTTC.

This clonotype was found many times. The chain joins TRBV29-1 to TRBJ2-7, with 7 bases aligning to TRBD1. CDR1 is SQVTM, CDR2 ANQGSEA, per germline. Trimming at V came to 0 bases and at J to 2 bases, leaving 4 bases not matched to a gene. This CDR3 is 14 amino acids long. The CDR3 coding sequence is TGCAGCGTTGAAGAAACAGGGGCGCCCTACGAGCAGTACTTC. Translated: CSVEETGAPYEQYF.

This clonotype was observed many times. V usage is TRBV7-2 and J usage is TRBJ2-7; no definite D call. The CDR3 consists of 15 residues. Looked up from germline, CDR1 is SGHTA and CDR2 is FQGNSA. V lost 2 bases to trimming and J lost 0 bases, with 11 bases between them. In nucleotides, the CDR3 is TGTGCCAGCAGCTTATCCCCTTCTATCTCCTACGAGCAGTACTTC. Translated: CASSLSPSISYEQYF.

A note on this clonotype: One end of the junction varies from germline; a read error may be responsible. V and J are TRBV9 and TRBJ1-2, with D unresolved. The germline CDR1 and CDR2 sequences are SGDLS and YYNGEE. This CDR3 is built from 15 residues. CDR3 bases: TGTGCCAGCAGCGTAGAAGGGTCCCCCATCTATGGCCACACCTTC. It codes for CASSVEGSPIYGHTF.

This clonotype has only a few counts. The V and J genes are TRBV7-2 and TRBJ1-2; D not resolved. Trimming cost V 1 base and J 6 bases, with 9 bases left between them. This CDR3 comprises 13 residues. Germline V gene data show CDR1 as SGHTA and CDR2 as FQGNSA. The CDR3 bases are TGTGCCAGCAGCTTAGTTGCAGGCAATGGCTACACCTTC. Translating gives CASSLVAGNGYTF. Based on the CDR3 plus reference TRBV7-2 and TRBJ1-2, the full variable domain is GAGVSQSPSNKVTEKGKDVELRCDPISGHTALYWYRQSLGQGLEFLIYFQGNSAPDKSGLPSDRFSAERTGGSVSTLTIQRTQQEDSAVYLCASSLVAGNGYTFGSGTRLTVV.

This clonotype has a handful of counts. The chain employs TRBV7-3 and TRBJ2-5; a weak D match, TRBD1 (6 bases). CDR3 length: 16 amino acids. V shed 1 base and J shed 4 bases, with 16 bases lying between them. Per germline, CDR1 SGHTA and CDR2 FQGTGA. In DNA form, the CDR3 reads TGTGCCAGCAGCTTAATACCCAGTACAGGGAGAGAGACCCAGTACTTC. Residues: CASSLIPSTGRETQYF.

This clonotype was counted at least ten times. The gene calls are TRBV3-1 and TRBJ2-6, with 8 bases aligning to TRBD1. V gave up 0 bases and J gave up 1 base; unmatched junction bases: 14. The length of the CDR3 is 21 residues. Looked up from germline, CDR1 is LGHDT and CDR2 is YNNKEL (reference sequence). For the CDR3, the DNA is TGTGCCAGCAGCCAAGACCAGTCAGGGGGCGCTTTTGGATCTGGGGCCAACGTCCTGACTTTC. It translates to CASSQDQSGGAFGSGANVLTF.

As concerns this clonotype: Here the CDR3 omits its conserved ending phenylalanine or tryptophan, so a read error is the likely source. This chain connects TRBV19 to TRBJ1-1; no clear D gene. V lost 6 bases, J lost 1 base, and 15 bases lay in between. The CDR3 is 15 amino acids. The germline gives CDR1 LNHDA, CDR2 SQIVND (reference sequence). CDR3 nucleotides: TGTGCCAGTAGCCTTGGCCTCCGGGAGAACACTGAAGCTTTCTGT. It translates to CASSLGLRENTEAFC.

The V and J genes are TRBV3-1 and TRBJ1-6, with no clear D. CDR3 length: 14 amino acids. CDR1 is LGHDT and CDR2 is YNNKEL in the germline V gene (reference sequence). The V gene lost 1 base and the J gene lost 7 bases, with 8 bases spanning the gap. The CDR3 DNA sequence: TGTGCCAGCAGCCAAGCAGGTGCGAATTCACCCCTCCACTTT. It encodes CASSQAGANSPLHF.

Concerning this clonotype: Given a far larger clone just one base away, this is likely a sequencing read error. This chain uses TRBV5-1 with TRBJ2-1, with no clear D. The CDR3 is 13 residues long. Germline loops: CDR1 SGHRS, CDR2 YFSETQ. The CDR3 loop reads CASSRDTYSEQFF. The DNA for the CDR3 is TGCGCCAGCAGCCGAGACACCTACAGTGAGCAGTTCTTC.

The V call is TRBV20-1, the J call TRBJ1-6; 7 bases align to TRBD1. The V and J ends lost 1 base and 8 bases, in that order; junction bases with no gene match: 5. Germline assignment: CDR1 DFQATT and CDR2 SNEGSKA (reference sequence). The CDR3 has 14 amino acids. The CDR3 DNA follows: TGCAGTGCTAGAGTGCAGGGGGGGGATTCACCCCTCCACTTT. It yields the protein CSARVQGGDSPLHF.

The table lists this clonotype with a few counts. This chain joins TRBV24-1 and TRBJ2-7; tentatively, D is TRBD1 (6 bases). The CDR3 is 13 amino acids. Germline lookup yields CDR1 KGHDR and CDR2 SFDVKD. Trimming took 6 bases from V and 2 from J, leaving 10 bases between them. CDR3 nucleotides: TGTGCCACCAGTTCCGGGACAACCTACGAGCAGTACTTC. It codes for CATSSGTTYEQYF.

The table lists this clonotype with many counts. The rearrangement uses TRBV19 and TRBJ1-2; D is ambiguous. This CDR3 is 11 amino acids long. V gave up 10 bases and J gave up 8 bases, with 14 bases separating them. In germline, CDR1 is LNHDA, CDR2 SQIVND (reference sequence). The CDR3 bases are TGTGCCACCCAGGTTGAACTCGGCTACACCTTC. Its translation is CATQVELGYTF.

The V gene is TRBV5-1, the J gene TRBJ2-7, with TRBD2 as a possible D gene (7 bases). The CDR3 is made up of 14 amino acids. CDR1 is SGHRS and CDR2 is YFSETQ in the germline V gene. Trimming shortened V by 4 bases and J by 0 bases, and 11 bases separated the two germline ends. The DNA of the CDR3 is TGCGCCAGCAGCCCGGGGGGACACTCCTACGAGCAGTACTTC. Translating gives CASSPGGHSYEQYF.

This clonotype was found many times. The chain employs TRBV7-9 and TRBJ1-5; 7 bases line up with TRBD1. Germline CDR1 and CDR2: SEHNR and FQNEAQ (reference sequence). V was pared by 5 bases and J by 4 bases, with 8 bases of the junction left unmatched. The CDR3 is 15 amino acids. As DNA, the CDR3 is TGTGCCAGCAGCCCTATTTCAGGGGGGAATCAGCCCCAGCATTTT. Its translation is CASSPISGGNQPQHF.

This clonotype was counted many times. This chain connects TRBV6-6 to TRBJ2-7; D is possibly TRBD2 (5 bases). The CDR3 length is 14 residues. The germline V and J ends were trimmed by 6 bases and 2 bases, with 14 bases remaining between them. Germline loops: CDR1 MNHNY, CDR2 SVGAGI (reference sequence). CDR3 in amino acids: CASRNGEKPYEQYF. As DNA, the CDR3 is TGTGCCAGCAGGAATGGGGAGAAACCCTACGAGCAGTACTTC.

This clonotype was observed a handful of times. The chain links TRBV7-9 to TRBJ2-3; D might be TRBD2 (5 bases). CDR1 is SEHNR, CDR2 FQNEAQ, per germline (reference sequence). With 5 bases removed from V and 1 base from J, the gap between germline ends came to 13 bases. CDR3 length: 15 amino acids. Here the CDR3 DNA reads TGTGCCAGCAGCCGTAGCGTAGACGGCACAGATACGCAGTATTTT. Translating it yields CASSRSVDGTDTQYF. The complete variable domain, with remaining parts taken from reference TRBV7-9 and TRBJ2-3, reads DTGVSQNPRHKITKRGQNVTFRCDPISEHNRLYWYRQTLGQGPEFLTYFQNEAQLEKSRLLSDRFSAERPKGSFSTLEIQRTEQGDSAMYLCASSRSVDGTDTQYFGPGTRLTVL.

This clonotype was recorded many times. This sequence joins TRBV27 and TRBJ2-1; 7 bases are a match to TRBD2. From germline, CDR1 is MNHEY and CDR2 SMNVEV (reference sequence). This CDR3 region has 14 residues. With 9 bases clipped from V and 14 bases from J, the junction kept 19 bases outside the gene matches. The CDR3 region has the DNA TGTGCCAGTGGGGCGGGGGTCACAGTCGAAAGTGAGTTCTTC. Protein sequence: CASGAGVTVESEFF.

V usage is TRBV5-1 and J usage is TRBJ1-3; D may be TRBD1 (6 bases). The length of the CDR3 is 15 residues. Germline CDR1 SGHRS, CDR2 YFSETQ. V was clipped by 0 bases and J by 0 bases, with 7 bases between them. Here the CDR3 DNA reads TGCGCCAGCAGCTTGGGACAGGTCTCTGGAAACACCATATATTTT. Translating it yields CASSLGQVSGNTIYF.

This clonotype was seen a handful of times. The CDR3 DNA sequence: TGTGCCAGCAGGTTAGCGGGGAAGGAGCAGTTCTTC. Its translation: CASRLAGKEQFF. The chain couples TRBV28 to TRBJ2-1; 8 bases agree with TRBD2. Germline trimming cut 6 bases from V and 10 bases from J; bases unmatched to any gene: 5. Per the germline V gene, CDR1 is MDHEN and CDR2 is SYDVKM. The CDR3 has 12 amino acids.

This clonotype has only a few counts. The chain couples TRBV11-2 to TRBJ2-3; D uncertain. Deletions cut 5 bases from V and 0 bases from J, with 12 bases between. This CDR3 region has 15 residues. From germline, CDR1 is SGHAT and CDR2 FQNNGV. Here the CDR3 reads CASSLTHPSTDTQYF. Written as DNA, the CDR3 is TGTGCCAGCAGCCTAACTCACCCGAGCACAGATACGCAGTATTTT.

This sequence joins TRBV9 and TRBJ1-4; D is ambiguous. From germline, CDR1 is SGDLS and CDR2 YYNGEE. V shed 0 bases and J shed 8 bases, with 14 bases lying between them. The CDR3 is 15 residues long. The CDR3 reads CASSVAGSFGEKLFF. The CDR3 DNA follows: TGTGCCAGCAGCGTAGCCGGATCGTTTGGAGAAAAACTGTTTTTT.

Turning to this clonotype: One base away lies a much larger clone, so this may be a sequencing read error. The CDR3 DNA reads as TGCAGTGCTAGAGATCCGGCAGGTCAGTACTTC. Protein product: CSARDPAGQYF. The chain uses TRBV20-1 and TRBJ2-5; D ambiguous. This CDR3 spans 11 amino acids. The V end was cut by 0 bases, the J end by 11 bases, with 10 bases between. Germline lookup yields CDR1 DFQATT and CDR2 SNEGSKA (reference sequence).

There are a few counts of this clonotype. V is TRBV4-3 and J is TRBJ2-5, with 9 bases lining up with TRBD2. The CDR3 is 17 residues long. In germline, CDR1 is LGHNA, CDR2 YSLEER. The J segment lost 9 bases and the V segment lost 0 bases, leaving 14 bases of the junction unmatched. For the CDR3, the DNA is TGCGCCAGCAGCCAAGATCGGGGCGGGGGGGCCCGTGAGGCCCAGTACTTC. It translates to CASSQDRGGGAREAQYF.